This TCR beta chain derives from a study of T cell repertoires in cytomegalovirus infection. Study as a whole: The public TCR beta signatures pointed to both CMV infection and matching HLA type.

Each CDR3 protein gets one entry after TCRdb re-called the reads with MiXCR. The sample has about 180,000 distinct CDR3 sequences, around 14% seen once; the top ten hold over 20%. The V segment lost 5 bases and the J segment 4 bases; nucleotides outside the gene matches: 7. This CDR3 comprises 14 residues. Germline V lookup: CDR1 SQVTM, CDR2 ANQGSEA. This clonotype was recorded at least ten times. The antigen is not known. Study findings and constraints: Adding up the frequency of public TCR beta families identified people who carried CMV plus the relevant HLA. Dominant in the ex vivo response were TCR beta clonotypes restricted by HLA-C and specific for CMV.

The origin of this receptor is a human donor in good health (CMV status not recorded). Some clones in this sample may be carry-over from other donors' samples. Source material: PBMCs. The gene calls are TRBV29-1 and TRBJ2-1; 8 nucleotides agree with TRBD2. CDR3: CSVKREQGYNEQFF. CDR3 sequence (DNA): TGCAGCGTTAAGCGGGAGCAGGGTTACAATGAGCAGTTCTTC.